This TCR beta chain is drawn from a study of blood T cell repertoires in COVID-19. Turning to the study itself: Spain, Italy and the United States supplied samples that represented acute and convalescent COVID-19.

The repertoire was sequenced with immunoSEQ multiplex PCR; TCRdb's copy has only in-frame clones and lacks some. The sample shows roughly 240,000 clones, around 83% of them seen only once. This receptor was obtained from a man in his late teens or twenties with active or convalescent COVID-19. Input material: peripheral blood.

The CDR3 spells CASSLFAETQYF. CDR3 in DNA: TGTGCCAGCAGCTTATTTGCGGAGACCCAGTACTTC. This rearrangement joins TRBV7-9 to TRBJ2-5; D is undetermined. The CDR3 extends over 12 amino acids. Germline lookup yields CDR1 SEHNR and CDR2 FQNEAQ (reference sequence). V was clipped by 2 bases and J by 5 bases, with 6 bases between them.